Listed below are T cell receptor beta chains from one sample, sequenced in a study of T cell responses to AZD1222 COVID-19 vaccine. Sequencing used immunoSEQ multiplex PCR; TCRdb keeps in-frame clones, though not all of them. The table lists under 110,000 clones, roughly nine tenths of them singletons, with about 1.5% in the top ten. The sequencing used peripheral blood, collected on day 0 of AZD1222 vaccination. The receptor source for this set is an adult in good health. Each CDR3 is given with its conserved first and last residue. Each record gives: clone size, D gene, J gene, V gene, CDR3 DNA, CDR3 protein. D genes are given only for firm matches. Not every row has a clone size; where given, it reads once, few, many or a size class.

>NA|TRBD1|TRBJ1-6|TRBV7-2
TGTGCCAGCAGCTTGACAGGGGATAATTCACCCCTCCACTTT
CASSLTGDNSPLHF
>few|NA|TRBJ2-7|TRBV3-1/TRBV3-2
TGTGCCAGCAGCTTTCAAGGCGGTACCTACGAGCAGTACTTC
CASSFQGGTYEQYF
>NA|NA|TRBJ1-3|TRBV3-1/TRBV3-2
TGTGCCAGCAGCCAAGATGGAGGGATTTGGAACACCATATATTTT
CASSQDGGIWNTIYF
>NA|NA|TRBJ2-7|TRBV4-2
TGTGCCAGCAGCCAAGGAGGGGGTTACGAGCAGTACTTC
CASSQGGGYEQYF
>NA|NA|TRBJ2-7|TRBV3-1/TRBV3-2
TGTGCCAGCAGCCAACAAACAGGGAACGAGCAGTACTTC
CASSQQTGNEQYF
>NA|NA|TRBJ1-2|TRBV27
TGTGCCAGCAGTTTGGGGGGGACCTATGGCTACACCTTC
CASSLGGTYGYTF
>NA|NA|TRBJ1-4|TRBV15
TGTGCCACCAGCAGAGATATAACTGACGCAAATGAAAAACTGTTTTTT
CATSRDITDANEKLFF
>NA|NA|TRBJ1-6|TRBV2
TGTGCCAGCAGTGAGGGTTTAAGTTCACCCCTCCACTTT
CASSEGLSSPLHF
>NA|NA|TRBJ1-5|TRBV12-3/TRBV12-4
TGTGCCAGCAGAGCAGAAAATCAGCCCCAGCATTTT
CASRAENQPQHF
>NA|NA|TRBJ2-6|TRBV10-3
TGTGCCATCAACCGGGACGAAATTTTCTCTGGGGCCAACGTCCTGACTTTC
CAINRDEIFSGANVLTF
>NA|NA|TRBJ2-1|TRBV28
TGTGCCAGCAGTTCCCCCCTTTCAGGGGAAGCGGATGAGCAGTTCTTC
CASSSPLSGEADEQFF
>NA|TRBD1|TRBJ1-6|TRBV6-5
TGTGCCAGCAGTTGGACAGGCGGCAATAATTCACCCCTCCACTTT
CASSWTGGNNSPLHF